The next 5 T cell receptor delta chains were all read from a single sample in a study of γδ T cells in repeated Plasmodium falciparum infection (dated by TCRdb to about 2021). Libraries came from multiplex PCR. Instrument on record: Illumina MiSeq. TCRdb reanalyzed the public reads with the CATT caller, and identical DNA sequences were merged afterwards. The sample data list 50,000 to 55,000 delta-chain clones, and 1.5% to 2% of these were observed just once. The ten largest clones add up to around 22% of the sample. Vgamma9/Vdelta2+ and Vdelta2-negative gammadelta T cell populations were flow-sorted from peripheral blood mononuclear cells for bulk TCR repertoire analysis. Sequenced sample: gamma-delta T cells from blood. These receptors all stem from a pool of human donors (malaria-infected and uninfected, not separated).

To note about this clone: The translation of this DNA and the TCRdb protein of a much larger clone differ at residue 7, probably owing to a read error; the protein shown here is translated from the DNA. This rearrangement joins TRDV2 to TRDJ1; 8 bases are a match to TRDD3. Germline matching of the DNA provided the J gene here, since TCRdb leaves it blank. Losses at the gene ends were 0 bases for V and 0 bases for J; bases not matched to a gene: 32. Germline lookup yields CDR1 GEAIGNYY and CDR2 EKD. The CDR3 is made up of 25 amino acids. The chain's CDR3 is CACDTGNLGFWELTTGGPYTDKLIF. The DNA of the CDR3 is TGTGCCTGTGACACCGGGAACTTAGGGTTTTGGGAACTAACGACTGGGGGCCCGTACACCGATAAACTCATCTTT.

This clone is judged large. The same CDR3 is also encoded by other DNA sequences in this sample. V usage is TRDV3 and J usage is TRDJ1, with 8 bases lining up with TRDD3. From germline, CDR1 is TVYSNPD and CDR2 GDNSRS (reference sequence). The CDR3 has 19 amino acids. Germline trimming cut 4 bases from V and 0 bases from J; bases unmatched to any gene: 22. The CDR3 here is CASFLPPHGDTGYTDKLIF. The DNA for the CDR3 is TGTGCCTCCTTTCTTCCTCCACACGGGGATACTGGGTACACCGATAAACTCATCTTT.

Worth noting for this clone: TCRdb's entry gives the protein of a much larger clone, which mismatches this DNA's translation at residue 15, likely from a read error; the protein reported here is translated from the DNA. V usage is TRDV1 and J usage is TRDJ1; the D gene is possibly TRDD2 (5 bases). TCRdb offers no J gene call, so here the DNA was matched to germline to obtain one. The CDR3 has 20 amino acids. Germline V CDR1 and CDR2: TSWWSYY, QGS. Trimming pared 2 bases from V and 1 base from J, leaving 26 bases between. The CDR3 DNA reads TGTGCTCTTGGGGAAACCTACAGGCCGGCTTGGACATTCCGCACCGATAAACTCATCTTT. It codes for CALGETYRPAWTFRTDKLIF.

This clone was picked up many times. The V and J genes are TRDV1 and TRDJ1; 7 nucleotides agree with TRDD3. No J gene is reported in TCRdb; it was inferred here by comparing the DNA with germline. In germline, CDR1 is TSWWSYY, CDR2 QGS. The ends lost 6 bases at V and 2 bases at J; junction bases unmatched: 12. The CDR3 has 16 residues. The CDR3 nucleotides are TGTGCTCTTGGTAGAGTCCCTGGGGGTTCTACCGATAAACTCATCTTT. This codes for CALGRVPGGSTDKLIF.

This clone was seen only a few times. Only one base separates this from a far larger clonotype, so it likely reflects a read error. At the DNA level, this CDR3 is encoded by other sequences in the same sample as well. V usage is TRDV2 and J usage is TRDJ3, with TRDD3 matching over 11 bases. Germline CDR1 and CDR2: GEAIGNYY and EKD. There are 21 residues in the CDR3. J was trimmed by 6 bases and V by 0 bases; bases with no gene match: 15. The CDR3 region is CACDTFLPYWGIEEDTRQMFF. The CDR3 DNA reads TGTGCCTGTGACACCTTTCTCCCATACTGGGGGATAGAAGAGGACACCCGACAGATGTTTTTC.